This entry lists 17 T cell receptor beta chains sequenced from one sample in a study of shared clonotypes between healthy human individuals. Some clones are missing from TCRdb's copy, which holds only in-frame ones; the method was immunoSEQ multiplex PCR. Of fewer than 1.4 million clones listed, about 84% are singletons. Sequenced material: memory CD4+ T cells from PBMCs. Indicated subset: CD45RA-negative fraction. The origin of the receptors is a man in his late teens or twenties in good health. Some clones in this sample may be carry-over from other donors' samples.

This clone has more than one count but fewer than ten. This chain connects TRBV6-1 to TRBJ2-3, with D hard to call. The germline V gene encodes CDR1 MNHNS and CDR2 SASEGT. CDR3 length: 14 amino acids. V lost 6 bases to trimming and J lost 2 bases, with 12 bases between them. The CDR3 spells CASRSSESTDTQYF. CDR3 sequence (DNA): TGTGCCAGCAGGTCAAGCGAATCCACAGATACGCAGTATTTT.

The chain links TRBV7-6 to TRBJ2-3; 9 bases are shared with TRBD2. Trimming took 5 bases from V and 5 from J; bases not matched to a gene: 5. This CDR3 contains 14 residues. Germline V lookup: CDR1 SGHVS, CDR2 FNYEAQ. CDR3: CASSPLAGIDTQYF. CDR3 bases: TGTGCCAGCAGCCCTCTAGCGGGAATAGATACGCAGTATTTT.

The CDR3 coding sequence is TGTGCCAGCAGGAAGGACCCCCAGCTATACGAGCAGTACTTC. It encodes CASRKDPQLYEQYF. The chain recombines TRBV6-1 with TRBJ2-7; D remains unclear. The CDR3 sequence is 14 residues long. Germline-derived CDR1 and CDR2 are MNHNS and SASEGT. V shed 6 bases and J shed 4 bases, with 16 bases lying between them.

The J gene is TRBJ1-2, the V gene TRBV19; D ambiguous. The CDR3 is 15 amino acids. The germline V gene encodes CDR1 LNHDA and CDR2 SQIVND (reference sequence). V lost 7 bases to trimming and J lost 1 base, with 16 bases between them. The DNA of the CDR3 is TGTGCCAGTACTCCCCCCGCGGCAGTTAACTATGGCTACACCTTC. Its translation: CASTPPAAVNYGYTF.

The V call is TRBV28, the J call TRBJ1-3; D is uncertain. CDR1 and CDR2 from the germline V gene are MDHEN and SYDVKM. V gave up 3 bases and J gave up 0 bases, with 12 bases separating them. The CDR3 covers 16 residues. The CDR3 protein is CASSFGDLSSGNTIYF. The CDR3 DNA sequence: TGTGCCAGCAGTTTTGGAGACTTGAGCTCTGGAAACACCATATATTTT.

This clone has more than one count but fewer than ten. This chain uses TRBV10-3 with TRBJ2-5; no firm D call. The J call could be wrong; TRBJ2-7 is a better fit for the DNA end. Germline V lookup: CDR1 ENHRY, CDR2 SYGVKD. This CDR3 spans 11 amino acids. CDR3 protein: CAISSSYEQYF. CDR3 coding DNA: TGTGCCATCAGCAGCTCCTACGAGCAGTACTTC.

The chain couples TRBV28 to TRBJ2-1; 8 bases map to TRBD2. CDR1 and CDR2 from the germline V gene are MDHEN and SYDVKM. Trimming cost V 2 bases and J 9 bases; bases outside gene matches: 3. CDR3 size: 13 residues. CDR3: CASSLATSAEQFF. CDR3 nucleotide sequence: TGTGCCAGCAGTTTAGCGACTAGCGCTGAGCAGTTCTTC. The complete variable domain, with remaining parts taken from reference TRBV28 and TRBJ2-1, reads DVKVTQSSRYLVKRTGEKVFLECVQDMDHENMFWYRQDPGLGLRLIYFSYDVKMKEKGDIPEGYSVSREKKERFSLILESASTNQTSMYLCASSLATSAEQFFGPGTRLTVL.

The genes are TRBV5-1 and TRBJ2-7, with TRBD1 identical over 8 bases. This CDR3 has 13 amino acids. V lost 5 bases, J lost 3 bases, and 4 bases stayed unmatched. CDR1 is SGHRS, CDR2 YFSETQ, per germline. The CDR3 sequence is CASSQDRGYEQYF. Written as DNA, the CDR3 is TGCGCCAGCAGTCAAGACAGGGGCTACGAGCAGTACTTC.

This chain uses TRBV7-6 with TRBJ2-6, with D perhaps matching TRBD1 or TRBD2 (5 bases each). The CDR3 has 17 residues. Trimming removed 6 bases at V and 0 bases at J, with 15 bases between. Germline values: CDR1 SGHVS, CDR2 FNYEAQ. The CDR3 DNA is TGTGCCAGCAGGGGGGAACTGAGAAGCTCTGGGGCCAACGTCCTGACTTTC. Translation: CASRGELRSSGANVLTF.

As to this clone: Other DNA sequences in the sample encode the same CDR3. This chain links TRBV28 with TRBJ1-4; D is undetermined. The germline V and J ends were trimmed by 4 bases and 0 bases, with 9 bases remaining between them. The CDR3 covers 15 residues. The germline V gene has CDR1 MDHEN and CDR2 SYDVKM. In DNA, the CDR3 is TGTGCCAGCAGTTCCCTTGGAGCAACTAATGAAAAACTGTTTTTT. It yields the protein CASSSLGATNEKLFF.

Comment on this clone: The junction differs from germline at one of its ends, possibly a read error. V usage is TRBV6-5 and J usage is TRBJ2-7; the match to TRBD1 covers 10 bases. Germline V lookup: CDR1 MNHEY, CDR2 SVGAGI. This CDR3 is 14 amino acids long. CDR3 protein: CATSRGQGLGEQYF. CDR3 DNA: TGTGCCACCAGTCGGGGACAGGGGCTGGGGGAACAGTACTTC.

V is TRBV10-3 and J is TRBJ2-7, with TRBD1 matching 9 bases. The germline V gene has CDR1 ENHRY and CDR2 SYGVKD. The length of the CDR3 is 14 residues. The trim removed 6 bases at V and 4 bases at J, leaving 7 bases unmatched. CDR3 amino acids: CAIRRMTGGYEQYF. The CDR3, as DNA: TGTGCCATCAGGAGAATGACAGGGGGATACGAGCAGTACTTC.

In this sample, this clone turned up once. The chain combines TRBV28 with TRBJ2-4, with D possibly being TRBD1 or TRBD2 (5 bases each). The V end was cut by 7 bases, the J end by 7 bases, with 14 bases between. This CDR3 spans 13 amino acids. CDR1 is MDHEN, CDR2 SYDVKM, per germline. The CDR3: CASTIEGRNIQYF. DNA of the CDR3: TGTGCCAGCACCATCGAGGGGCGGAACATTCAGTACTTC.

V is TRBV7-8 and J is TRBJ1-4, with 7 bases fitting TRBD1. Germline lookup yields CDR1 SGHVS and CDR2 FQNEAQ. The CDR3 runs to 15 residues. Trimming removed 5 bases from V and 4 bases from J; junction bases left unmatched: 7. CDR3 DNA sequence: TGTGCCAGCAGCCCCCTGGGACAGAATAATGAAAAACTGTTTTTT. This codes for CASSPLGQNNEKLFF.

V gene TRBV19 combines with J gene TRBJ1-2, with TRBD1 matching 9 bases. The V gene end was trimmed by 3 bases and the J gene end by 2 bases; junction bases not matched to a gene: 10. Germline V gene sequence: CDR1 LNHDA, CDR2 SQIVND (reference sequence). The CDR3 loop spans 17 amino acids. The CDR3 loop reads CASSIPPRTGVNYGYTF. The DNA of the CDR3 is TGTGCCAGTAGTATCCCCCCTCGGACAGGGGTGAACTATGGCTACACCTTC.

This clone was seen only a few times. The chain employs TRBV7-2 and TRBJ1-2; D possibly corresponds to TRBD1 (5 bases). Germline V CDR1 and CDR2: SGHTA, FQGNSA. Trimming cost V 0 bases and J 4 bases, with 9 bases left between them. This CDR3 comprises 14 residues. CDR3 sequence reads: CASSLAVGAYGYTF. In nucleotides, the CDR3 is TGTGCCAGCAGCTTAGCTGTAGGGGCCTATGGCTACACCTTC.

Of note for this clone: The identical CDR3 is also encoded by other nucleotide sequences in the sample. The gene calls are TRBV5-1 and TRBJ2-5; 11 nucleotides align to TRBD2. The CDR3 is 16 residues long. The junction had 3 bases not matched to a gene; V was cut back by 0 bases and J by 2 bases. The germline gives CDR1 SGHRS, CDR2 YFSETQ. CDR3 loop: CASSLGVAGGQETQYF. The CDR3, as DNA: TGCGCCAGCAGCTTGGGAGTAGCGGGAGGGCAAGAGACCCAGTACTTC.